This passage covers 9 T cell receptor beta chains from one sample sequenced in a study of cytomegalovirus exposure and HLA in healthy donors. Primers: 60 Vbeta forward and 13 Jbeta reverse. The data were produced by immunoSEQ multiplex PCR, yet TCRdb's version contains in-frame clones alone and is incomplete. The data hold 95,000 to 100,000 clones, with 60% to 80% observed a single time. The specimen sequenced was PBMCs. All receptors come from a man aged 35-49 years in good health and CMV-seronegative.

This chain joins TRBV6-1 and TRBJ1-3; a weak D match, TRBD1 (6 bases). Trimming pared 7 bases from V and 0 bases from J, leaving 13 bases between. CDR3 length: 15 amino acids. In germline, CDR1 is MNHNS, CDR2 SASEGT. CDR3 sequence reads: CASTLDSHSGNTIYF. The CDR3 DNA reads as TGTGCCAGCACTTTGGACAGTCACTCTGGAAACACCATATATTTT.

This chain joins TRBV29-1 and TRBJ1-6; TRBD1 is a possible D gene (6 bases). Per germline, CDR1 SQVTM and CDR2 ANQGSEA. CDR3 length equals 12 residues. The germline V and J ends were trimmed by 6 bases and 9 bases, with 12 bases remaining between them. This CDR3 is CSVGDTGSPLHF. The CDR3, as DNA: TGCAGCGTGGGGGACACTGGTTCACCCCTCCACTTT.

This clone was observed once. The rearrangement uses TRBV20-1 and TRBJ2-3; D gene unclear. This CDR3 region has 11 residues. Germline loops: CDR1 DFQATT, CDR2 SNEGSKA (reference sequence). V lost 5 bases, J lost 5 bases, and 8 bases lay in between. CDR3 in amino acids: CSAQLGDTQYF. The CDR3 DNA is TGCAGTGCTCAACTCGGAGATACGCAGTATTTT.

This chain joins TRBV9 and TRBJ2-2, with TRBD1 as a possible D gene (6 bases). The germline V gene encodes CDR1 SGDLS and CDR2 YYNGEE. V shed 3 bases and J shed 4 bases, with 10 bases lying between them. The CDR3 covers 14 residues. The chain's CDR3 is CASSGQTGTGELFF. Written as DNA, the CDR3 is TGTGCCAGCAGCGGGCAGACAGGCACCGGGGAGCTGTTTTTT.

V usage is TRBV6-5 and J usage is TRBJ1-2; tentatively, D is TRBD1 (5 bases). This CDR3 has 13 amino acids. V dropped 8 bases and J dropped 4 bases, with 14 bases sitting between them. Germline V lookup: CDR1 MNHEY, CDR2 SVGAGI. The CDR3 loop reads CASRQTVFYGYTF. The CDR3 coding sequence is TGTGCCAGCCGGCAGACAGTTTTCTATGGCTACACCTTC.

The chain recombines TRBV18 with TRBJ2-3; D uncertain. CDR3 length: 14 residues. Trimming cost V 3 bases and J 6 bases, with 13 bases left between them. Germline assignment: CDR1 KGHSH and CDR2 LQKENI. The CDR3 sequence is CASSPVAPADTQYF. The DNA of the CDR3 is TGTGCCAGCTCACCCGTAGCCCCAGCGGATACGCAGTATTTT.

The chain uses TRBV4-1 and TRBJ2-3, with D uncertain. This CDR3 is built from 15 residues. V dropped 3 bases and J dropped 0 bases, with 10 bases sitting between them. Germline V lookup: CDR1 MGHRA, CDR2 YSYEKL. The chain's CDR3 is CASSQVESSTDTQYF. The CDR3 nucleotides are TGCGCCAGCAGCCAGGTAGAGTCTAGCACAGATACGCAGTATTTT.

This clone was recorded once. V and J are TRBV28 and TRBJ1-1; D gene uncertain. This CDR3 has 15 amino acids. Germline V gene lookup returns CDR1 MDHEN and CDR2 SYDVKM. The V end lost 2 bases, the J end lost 1 base, and 11 bases lay between the germline ends. CDR3 protein: CASSLSIRGNTEAFF. CDR3 sequence (DNA): TGTGCCAGCAGTTTAAGTATTCGAGGGAACACTGAAGCTTTCTTT. Using reference TRBV28 and TRBJ1-1 for the parts outside the CDR3, the full variable domain is DVKVTQSSRYLVKRTGEKVFLECVQDMDHENMFWYRQDPGLGLRLIYFSYDVKMKEKGDIPEGYSVSREKKERFSLILESASTNQTSMYLCASSLSIRGNTEAFFGQGTRLTVV.

V gene TRBV28 combines with J gene TRBJ1-1; 10 bases are shared with TRBD1. The CDR3 is made up of 15 amino acids. Unmatched junction bases numbered 5, after V lost 2 bases and J lost 5 bases. The germline V gene has CDR1 MDHEN and CDR2 SYDVKM. The CDR3 loop is CASSLETGGLTEAFF. CDR3 coding DNA: TGTGCCAGCAGTTTAGAGACAGGGGGCCTGACTGAAGCTTTCTTT.